This T cell receptor beta chain is drawn from a study of beta chain features in type 1 diabetes. The entirety of the isolated RNA underwent reverse transcription, so expressed TCRB transcripts were sequenced. Profiled with immunoSEQ multiplex PCR; TCRdb holds only in-frame clones, not every one. The table shows about 140,000 clones, with 6.9% occurring only once. Trimming left V 0 bases short and J 4 bases short, with 9 bases between. Germline-derived CDR1 and CDR2 are MGHDK and SYGVNS. This CDR3 is built from 15 residues. The rearrangement links TRBV25-1 to TRBJ2-2; possible D gene TRBD1, 5 bases. The material sequenced was central memory CD4+ T cells from blood. This receptor was identified in a woman aged 25 to 39 in good health. The CDR3 nucleotides are TGTGCCAGCAGTGAATATGCAGGGTCCACCGGGGAGCTGTTTTTT. It yields the protein CASSEYAGSTGELFF.